This T cell receptor (beta chain) was observed in a study of T cells in Graves' hyperthyroidism and ophthalmopathy. Using RNA transcripts as the source, TCR beta CDR3 regions were amplified. The study used the HTBI primer set for a first-round RT-PCR of the TCR CDR3. TCRdb passed the multiplex PCR reads through MiXCR, listing each CDR3 protein once. This sample has 300,000 to 350,000 distinct CDR3 sequences; about 15% occur once, and the top ten carry approximately 23%. CDR3 length: 14 residues. V was trimmed by 0 bases and J by 3 bases, leaving 9 bases between them. CDR1 is MDHEN, CDR2 SYDVKM, per germline. The table lists this clonotype with many counts.

This clonotype originated in a woman aged 25 to 39 with Graves' hyperthyroidism. The rearrangement links TRBV28 to TRBJ2-7, with a weak D call TRBD2 (6 bases). The sequencing input was blood. This chain's CDR3 is CASSLWLEGYEQYF. CDR3 in DNA: TGTGCCAGCAGTTTATGGCTGGAGGGCTACGAGCAGTACTTC.